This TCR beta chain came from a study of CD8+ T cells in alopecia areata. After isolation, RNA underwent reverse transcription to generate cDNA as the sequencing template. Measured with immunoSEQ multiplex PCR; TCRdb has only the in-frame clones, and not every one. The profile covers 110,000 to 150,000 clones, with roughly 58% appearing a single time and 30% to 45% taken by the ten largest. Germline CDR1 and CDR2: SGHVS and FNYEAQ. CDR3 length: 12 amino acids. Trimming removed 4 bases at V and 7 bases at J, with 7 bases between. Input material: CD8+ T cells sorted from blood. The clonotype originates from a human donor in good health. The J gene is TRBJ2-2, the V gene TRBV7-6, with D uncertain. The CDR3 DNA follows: TGTGCCAGCAGCTCCTATGGCGGGGAGCTGTTTTTT. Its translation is CASSSYGGELFF. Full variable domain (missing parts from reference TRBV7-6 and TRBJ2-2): GAGVSQSPRYKVTKRGQDVALRCDPISGHVSLYWYRQALGQGPEFLTYFNYEAQQDKSGLPNDRFSAERPEGSISTLTIQRTEQRDSAMYRCASSSYGGELFFGEGSRLTVL.